This TCR beta chain is drawn from a study of CXCR3-negative and CXCR3-positive naive CD8 T cells. Study context: Roughly 140 million TRB reads in total, about 1.5 +/- 0.3 million per library. Study-wide results and limits: Fresh PBMCs were used in most assays, and CXCR3 expression partially decreased after cryopreservation. Comparably high diversity marked both naive subsets, whereas memory CD8+ cells had much lower diversity. Memory cells differed in TRBV-TRBJ usage, but naive CXCR3-negative and CXCR3-positive cells had similar usage.

This CDR3 is built from 14 residues. Libraries were UMI-labeled 5' RACE TRB cDNA. For each CDR3 protein, TCRdb gives one entry from its re-call of the 5' RACE reads, without DNA. Its table records approximately 60,000 distinct CDR3 sequences. In the case of this clonotype: The antigen remains unidentified.

The sequenced sample was memory CD8+ T cells from blood. The clonotype comes from a human donor in good health. Some clones in this sample may be carry-over from other donors' samples. The chain carries TRBV12-3 or TRBV12-4 and TRBJ2-5; there is no DNA to check the TCRdb D call of TRBD1. CDR3 amino acids: CASSLGGAPETQYF.